This is a list of T cell receptor beta chains from one sample in a study of T-cell memory formation after mild COVID-19. TCRdb re-called the 5' RACE reads with MiXCR, one entry per CDR3 protein. The data show some 410,000 distinct CDR3 sequences, about a quarter seen once. The material sequenced was PBMCs or a T cell subset sorted from them (not recorded which). Receptor source: an adult woman who had mild COVID-19 (a few samples of this study predate the infection). Cell type and time point are not known. Both conserved end residues are part of each CDR3. Where a row states a size, it is once, few, many or the class of an expanded clone; other rows omit it.

CDR3 length,clone size,V gene,J gene,CDR3 protein
13,few,TRBV7-2,TRBJ1-1,CASRLTLNTEAFF
15,few,TRBV5-1,TRBJ2-3,CASSLGQGDTDTQYF
12,few,TRBV12-3/TRBV12-4,TRBJ2-4,CASSTGADIQYF
15,.,TRBV2,TRBJ2-3,CASRGLAGGRDTQYF
16,once,TRBV6-5,TRBJ2-2,CASSYSGGTGTGELFF
14,few,TRBV12-3/TRBV12-4,TRBJ2-7,CASSYGTSVYEQYF
15,many,TRBV4-2,TRBJ2-7,CASSQAASANYEQYF
14,few,TRBV4-1,TRBJ2-7,CASSQEEGFYEQYF
16,.,TRBV5-1,TRBJ2-4,CASSLDQVQGYNIQYF
14,.,TRBV10-3,TRBJ1-2,CAISGLAGGYGYTF
16,.,TRBV4-1,TRBJ2-2,CASSLTGTGDTGELFF
16,.,TRBV24-1,TRBJ2-7,CATSDRVGTPSGEQYF
15,.,TRBV30,TRBJ2-5,CASRWANSIQETQYF
16,.,TRBV14,TRBJ2-3,CASSQGLLQTTDTQYF
15,.,TRBV6-1,TRBJ2-5,CASSPPAGRPETQYF
12,many,TRBV7-2,TRBJ2-7,CASSLDSLEQYF
14,.,TRBV29-1,TRBJ1-2,CSVEPRDTNYGYTF
14,many,TRBV12-3/TRBV12-4,TRBJ2-7,CASSFTTGVLEQYF
15,.,TRBV5-4,TRBJ2-3,CASSPWTTSTDTQYF
12,few,TRBV12-3/TRBV12-4,TRBJ1-1,CASSHPAGEAFF
12,.,TRBV10-3,TRBJ2-7,CAISGQAYEQYF
15,few,TRBV7-9,TRBJ2-5,CASSLGQGRKETQYF
19,.,TRBV6-1,TRBJ1-3,CASRPRKPGQLPSGNTIYF
12,few,TRBV29-1,TRBJ1-4,CSVEGVEEKLFF
15,once,TRBV6-1,TRBJ1-1,CASSPSKTGSTEAFF
15,few,TRBV29-1,TRBJ1-1,CSVVVRTAVNTEAFF
15,few,TRBV4-1,TRBJ2-3,CASSHRDRGTDTQYF
18,.,TRBV5-6,TRBJ2-1,CASSEFTGTSGIGNEQFF
17,few,TRBV4-1,TRBJ1-1,CASSLKRGLKTGTEAFF
16,.,TRBV20-1,TRBJ2-7,CSARDPPGLAGNEQYF
17,.,TRBV5-4,TRBJ2-2,CASSKFRQGANTGELFF
16,.,TRBV15,TRBJ2-7,CATSEGLAGFSYEQYF
14,.,TRBV7-2,TRBJ2-4,CASSLGSSKNIQYF
14,.,TRBV7-2,TRBJ2-3,CASSSPPLGDTQYF
14,many,TRBV29-1,TRBJ2-7,CSVEDSRYSYEQYF
19,.,TRBV9,TRBJ1-2,CASSSRPPWYEGGDYGYTF
13,few,TRBV21-1,TRBJ2-5,CASPPGTRETQYF
12,.,TRBV29-1,TRBJ2-4,CSAQMGSPFQYF
13,many,TRBV7-2,TRBJ2-3,CASSLGAPDTQYF
17,.,TRBV6-1,TRBJ2-5,CASSEVPRLDSGYHRNF
12,few,TRBV12-3/TRBV12-4,TRBJ2-5,CASTLQGGTQYF
14,.,TRBV6-6,TRBJ2-7,CASSRRLEAYEQYF
16,.,TRBV4-2,TRBJ1-2,CASSQAPGGDLYGYTF
15,.,TRBV7-2,TRBJ1-1,CASSLVFGGHTEAFF
15,.,TRBV9,TRBJ2-7,CASSLGPVSSYEQYF
15,.,TRBV6-1,TRBJ2-1,CASSGSRVISNEQFF
17,.,TRBV7-9,TRBJ2-2,CASSLALRTANTGELFF
16,.,TRBV28,TRBJ2-3,CASSETGPRGTDTQYF
13,.,TRBV7-2,TRBJ1-1,CASSLTKNTEAFF
12,few,TRBV9,TRBJ2-2,CASSSQERELFF
15,.,TRBV12-3/TRBV12-4,TRBJ2-3,CASSTLAGGVDTQYF
16,.,TRBV12-3/TRBV12-4,TRBJ1-1,CASSNTLGQGGTEAFF